The rows below give T cell receptor beta chains drawn from one sample of a study of shared clonotypes between healthy human individuals. Produced via immunoSEQ multiplex PCR; TCRdb's table is partial and in-frame only. The data hold around 1.4 million clones, with approximately 98.5% observed a single time. Sequencing used naive CD4+ T cells sorted from blood. The source is a man aged 30 to 45 in good health. Both conserved end residues are part of each CDR3. The order of the fields is J gene, V gene, D gene, clone size, CDR3 protein, CDR3 DNA. A D gene is named only where the DNA matches it firmly. Where a row states a size, it is once, few, many or the class of an expanded clone; other rows omit it.

>TRBJ2-2|TRBV19|TRBD1|.
CASSERDRVNTGELFF
TGTGCCAGTAGTGAGCGGGACAGGGTGAACACCGGGGAGCTGTTTTTT
>TRBJ1-5|TRBV25-1|TRBD1|once
CASSGQGSQSAQHF
TGTGCCAGCAGTGGACAGGGGTCCCAATCAGCCCAGCATTTT
>TRBJ2-1|TRBV7-6|.|.
CASSYDAGLTAYNEQFF
TGTGCCAGCAGCTACGATGCGGGCCTGACCGCTTACAATGAGCAGTTCTTC
>TRBJ2-7|TRBV5-1|.|.
CASSLWGSQPSSYEQYF
TGCGCCAGCAGCTTGTGGGGGAGTCAACCATCCTCCTACGAGCAGTACTTC
>TRBJ2-6|TRBV30|.|.
CACSSGANVLTF
TGTGCCTGCAGTTCTGGGGCCAACGTCCTGACTTTC
>TRBJ2-7|TRBV27|.|.
CASSLRWRTQQYF
TGTGCCAGCAGTTTACGATGGCGGACACAGCAGTACTTC
>TRBJ2-6|TRBV5-5|TRBD1|once
CASSLGLDRAGANVLTF
TGTGCCAGCAGCTTGGGTTTGGACAGGGCTGGGGCCAACGTCCTGACTTTC
>TRBJ2-3|TRBV28|.|.
CASRRGLRTDTQYF
TGTGCCAGCCGGAGGGGCCTGCGCACAGATACGCAGTATTTT
>TRBJ2-4|TRBV5-4|.|.
CASSLSVGTKNIQYF
TGTGCCAGCAGCTTGTCGGTCGGAACCAAAAACATTCAGTACTTC
>TRBJ2-2|TRBV18|TRBD1|.
CASSPNRGETGELFF
TGTGCCAGCTCACCAAACAGGGGTGAGACCGGGGAGCTGTTTTTT
>TRBJ2-7|TRBV19|.|.
CASRENYEQYF
TGTGCCAGTAGAGAAAACTACGAGCAGTACTTC
>TRBJ2-7|TRBV20-1|.|.
CSARGVHEQYF
TGCAGTGCTAGGGGGGTCCACGAGCAGTACTTC
>TRBJ1-5|TRBV6-6|TRBD1|.
CAIGDRASNQPQHF
TGTGCCATCGGGGACAGGGCAAGCAATCAGCCCCAGCATTTT
>TRBJ2-7|TRBV9|TRBD1|.
CASSVATGESHEQYF
TGTGCCAGCAGCGTAGCTACAGGGGAATCCCACGAGCAGTACTTC
>TRBJ2-2|TRBV2|.|.
CASSETRGITGELFF
TGTGCCAGCAGTGAAACACGAGGGATCACCGGGGAGCTGTTTTTT
>TRBJ2-2|TRBV7-8|TRBD1|.
CASLRVTGDTGELFF
TGTGCCAGCCTACGTGTGACAGGGGATACCGGGGAGCTGTTTTTT
>TRBJ2-7|TRBV2|.|.
CASSRQAGGYEQYF
TGTGCCAGCAGTCGACAGGCCGGTGGGTACGAGCAGTACTTC
>TRBJ1-1|TRBV28|.|.
CASRLAGRNTEAFF
TGTGCCAGCAGGTTGGCAGGGCGGAACACTGAAGCTTTCTTT
>TRBJ2-3|TRBV5-4|.|.
CASSLGASTDTQYF
TGTGCCAGCAGCTTGGGGGCAAGCACAGATACGCAGTATTTT
>TRBJ1-4|TRBV7-9|TRBD1|.
CASSPVTGGVGVF
TGTGCCAGCAGTCCAGTGACAGGGGGCGTAGGTGTTTTT
>TRBJ1-1|TRBV4-1|.|.
CASSHIFENTEAFF
TGCGCCAGCAGCCATATTTTCGAGAACACTGAAGCTTTCTTT
>TRBJ2-3|TRBV10-1|.|once
CASSESGTHTDTQYF
TGCGCCAGCAGTGAGTCCGGCACTCACACAGATACGCAGTATTTT
>TRBJ1-1|TRBV19|TRBD1|.
CASSMRFTGGRAEAFF
TGTGCCAGTAGTATGCGATTCACAGGGGGCAGGGCTGAAGCTTTCTTT
>TRBJ1-2|TRBV5-8|.|.
CASSLILPNYGYTF
TGTGCCAGCAGCTTGATCCTACCGAACTATGGCTACACCTTC
>TRBJ2-1|TRBV18|TRBD2|once
CASSPLRENEQFF
TGTGCCAGCTCACCACTGCGGGAGAATGAGCAGTTCTTC
>TRBJ1-5|TRBV9|.|.
CASSARGEGNQPQHF
TGTGCCAGCAGCGCCAGGGGAGAGGGCAATCAGCCCCAGCATTTT
>TRBJ2-7|TRBV6-5|.|.
CATSEGTYEQYF
TGTGCCACCTCCGAGGGGACCTACGAGCAGTACTTC
>TRBJ2-6|TRBV10-3|.|once
CALKTGANVLTF
TGTGCCCTAAAAACGGGGGCCAACGTCCTGACTTTC
>TRBJ2-2|TRBV18|.|once
CASSPPGRTGELFF
TGTGCCAGCTCACCCCCGGGGCGGACCGGGGAGCTGTTTTTT
>TRBJ2-2|TRBV5-5|.|.
CASSLVTGVDTGELFF
TGTGCCAGCAGCTTGGTTACGGGAGTTGACACCGGGGAGCTGTTTTTT
>TRBJ1-2|TRBV2|.|once
CASTEGLNYGYTF
TGTGCCAGCACGGAGGGTTTAAACTATGGCTACACCTTC
>TRBJ2-2|TRBV14|.|.
CASSQGLGRAGELFF
TGTGCCAGCAGCCAAGGTCTGGGGCGCGCCGGGGAGCTGTTTTTT
>TRBJ2-5|TRBV4-2|.|.
CASSQEHFKETQYF
TGTGCCAGCAGCCAAGAACATTTCAAAGAGACCCAGTACTTC
>TRBJ2-1|TRBV5-1|TRBD2|.
CASSLAVAGGGNEQFF
TGCGCCAGCAGCTTGGCCGTAGCGGGAGGAGGGAATGAGCAGTTCTTC
>TRBJ1-3|TRBV4-2|.|.
CASSQDSGRLSGNTIYF
TGTGCCAGCAGCCAAGACTCGGGGAGACTCTCTGGAAACACCATATATTTT
>TRBJ2-1|TRBV15|.|.
CATSPSNGYNEQFF
TGTGCCACCAGCCCTAGCAATGGCTACAATGAGCAGTTCTTC
>TRBJ1-2|TRBV28|TRBD1|.
CASSLVAGTGLGVGGYTF
TGTGCCAGCAGTTTAGTAGCCGGGACAGGGTTGGGAGTCGGGGGCTACACCTTC
>TRBJ2-5|TRBV11-3|.|.
CASSLNPQSQETQYF
TGTGCCAGCAGCTTAAATCCCCAAAGCCAAGAGACCCAGTACTTC
>TRBJ2-2|TRBV7-8|TRBD1|.
CASSLGVGQTNTGELFF
TGTGCCAGCAGCTTAGGGGTGGGACAGACGAACACCGGGGAGCTGTTTTTT
>TRBJ2-7|TRBV13|.|.
CASSRVGEQYF
TGTGCCAGCAGCCGGGTGGGAGAGCAGTACTTC